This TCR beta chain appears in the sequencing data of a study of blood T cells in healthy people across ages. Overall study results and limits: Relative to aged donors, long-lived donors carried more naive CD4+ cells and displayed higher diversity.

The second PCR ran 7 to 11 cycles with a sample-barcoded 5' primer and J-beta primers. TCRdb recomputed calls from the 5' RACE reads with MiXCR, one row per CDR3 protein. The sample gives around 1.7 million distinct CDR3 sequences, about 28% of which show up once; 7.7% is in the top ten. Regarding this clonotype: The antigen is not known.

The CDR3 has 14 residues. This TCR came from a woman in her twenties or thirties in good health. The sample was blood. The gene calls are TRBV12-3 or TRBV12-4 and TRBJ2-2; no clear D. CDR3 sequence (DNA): TGTTGTGTGCAGCGAAACGCGAACACCGGGGAGCTGTTTTTT. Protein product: CCVQRNANTGELFF.